What follows are 30 T cell receptor beta chains derived from one specimen sequenced in a study of blood T cell repertoires in COVID-19. Sequenced by immunoSEQ multiplex PCR; TCRdb stores in-frame clones only, minus some. The sample consists of approximately 44,000 clones, 88% of them appearing once. The sequenced material came from peripheral blood. The receptors were gathered from a woman aged 40-49 years with acute or convalescent COVID-19.

The chain employs TRBV19 and TRBJ2-7; D unresolved. Germline CDR1 and CDR2: LNHDA and SQIVND (reference sequence). Trimming removed 5 bases at V and 2 bases at J, with 13 bases between. CDR3 size: 14 residues. The CDR3 nucleotides read TGTGCCAGTAGTTTTAGACCGGGTCCCTACGAGCAGTACTTC. It specifies CASSFRPGPYEQYF.

The chain carries TRBV6-2 or TRBV6-3 and TRBJ1-2, with TRBD1 matching over 9 bases. Trimming at V came to 4 bases and at J to 5 bases, leaving 8 bases not matched to a gene. The germline V gene encodes CDR1 MNHEY and CDR2 SVGEGT. CDR3 length equals 15 residues. CDR3 amino acids: CASSSPDRGSYGYTF. In DNA form, the CDR3 reads TGTGCCAGCAGTTCGCCGGACAGGGGTTCGTATGGCTACACCTTC.

The table lists this clone with a count of one. The CDR3: CASTRTGANQETQYF. The CDR3, as DNA: TGCGCCAGCACTCGGACAGGGGCTAACCAAGAGACCCAGTACTTC. This chain links TRBV5-1 with TRBJ2-5, with 9 bases identical to TRBD1. CDR1 is SGHRS and CDR2 is YFSETQ in the germline V gene. The CDR3 contains 15 residues. Losses at the gene ends were 6 bases for V and 0 bases for J; bases not matched to a gene: 6.

V gene TRBV7-2 combines with J gene TRBJ2-7; D might be TRBD2 (6 bases). V lost 3 bases and J 4 bases, leaving 13 bases between the germline ends. CDR1 SGHTA and CDR2 FQGNSA come from the germline V gene. This CDR3 has 14 residues. Written as DNA, the CDR3 is TGTGCCAGCAGCTTGGAGGGGATAATATACGAGCAGTACTTC. Its protein is CASSLEGIIYEQYF.

This clone was counted between two and nine times. This chain links TRBV29-1 with TRBJ2-6; D possibly corresponds to TRBD1 (6 bases). V was pared by 6 bases and J by 4 bases, with 19 bases between. In germline, CDR1 is SQVTM, CDR2 ANQGSEA. CDR3 length: 16 amino acids. For the CDR3, the DNA is TGCAGCGTAGCTAGACAGGTACAGTCGGGGGCCAACGTCCTGACTTTC. Amino acids: CSVARQVQSGANVLTF.

This chain connects TRBV2 to TRBJ2-7, with 15 bases lining up with TRBD2. V shed 7 bases, J shed 3 bases, and the junction held 10 bases outside the gene matches. This CDR3 is built from 17 residues. Germline V lookup: CDR1 SNHLY, CDR2 FYNNEI. The CDR3 is CASTKGLAGGSNYEQYF. The CDR3 coding sequence is TGTGCCAGCACCAAGGGACTAGCGGGGGGCTCGAACTACGAGCAGTACTTC.

This sequence joins TRBV5-1 and TRBJ2-3; 10 nucleotides match TRBD2. V lost 4 bases to trimming and J lost 5 bases; unmatched junction nucleotides: 7. The CDR3 totals 15 residues. Germline V lookup: CDR1 SGHRS, CDR2 YFSETQ. CDR3 region: CASSTSSGSGDTQYF. DNA of the CDR3: TGCGCCAGCAGCACATCTAGCGGGAGTGGAGATACGCAGTATTTT.

This chain uses TRBV7-2 with TRBJ2-7; D is uncertain. This CDR3 region has 14 residues. The germline V gene encodes CDR1 SGHTA and CDR2 FQGNSA. Trimming removed 1 base from V and 2 bases from J, with 9 bases in between. The CDR3 nucleotides are TGTGCCAGCAGCTTAGGGTTGGCCGCCTACGAGCAGTACTTC. Its protein is CASSLGLAAYEQYF.

CDR3 nucleotides: TGCAGCGTTGTTCGGGGGGCGAGGACTGAAGCTTTCTTT. Its translation: CSVVRGARTEAFF. The chain couples TRBV29-1 to TRBJ1-1, with D maybe TRBD1 (6 bases). The CDR3 has 13 amino acids. Per germline, CDR1 SQVTM and CDR2 ANQGSEA. The V and J ends lost 4 bases and 5 bases respectively, with 14 bases between them.

V gene TRBV7-3 combines with J gene TRBJ1-6, with unresolved D. Trimming took 1 base from V and 8 from J, leaving 9 bases between them. The CDR3 has 14 amino acids. Germline V gene sequence: CDR1 SGHTA, CDR2 FQGTGA. The DNA of the CDR3 is TGTGCCAGCAGCTTAAGTATTACAGATTCACCCCTCCACTTT. It encodes CASSLSITDSPLHF.

The CDR3 region has the DNA TGCGCCAGCAGTGAGTTCATTGCGGCAGCCGACTATGGCTACACCTTC. Protein sequence: CASSEFIAAADYGYTF. V and J are TRBV10-1 and TRBJ1-2; no definite D call. The V gene's germline CDR1 is WNHNN and CDR2 SYGVQD (reference sequence). Trimming stripped 1 base from V and 3 bases from J, with 15 bases between. The CDR3 is 16 residues long.

This chain links TRBV28 with TRBJ1-2, with 12 bases that match TRBD1. CDR1 is MDHEN and CDR2 is SYDVKM in the germline V gene. V was pared by 5 bases and J by 3 bases, with 4 bases of the junction left unmatched. The CDR3 is made up of 15 amino acids. The CDR3 here is CASSTGQGAYYGYTF. As DNA, the CDR3 is TGTGCCAGCAGTACGGGACAGGGGGCTTACTATGGCTACACCTTC.

This chain joins TRBV28 and TRBJ1-5, with 7 bases lining up with TRBD1. Germline V CDR1 and CDR2: MDHEN, SYDVKM. There are 14 residues in the CDR3. V shed 4 bases and J 7 bases; nucleotides not matched to a gene: 7. CDR3 nucleotide sequence: TGTGCCAGCAGTTCCCGACAGGGCTACCAGCCCCAGCATTTT. This sequence encodes CASSSRQGYQPQHF.

The rearrangement joins TRBV2 to TRBJ2-5; 8 positions match TRBD1. This CDR3 region has 15 residues. V was clipped by 7 bases and J by 4 bases; unmatched bases: 11. From germline, CDR1 is SNHLY and CDR2 FYNNEI. The CDR3 loop is CASKPDRGFAETQYF. In nucleotides, the CDR3 is TGTGCCAGCAAACCCGACAGGGGTTTCGCAGAGACCCAGTACTTC.

This chain joins TRBV5-5 and TRBJ2-1, with D possibly TRBD1 on 6 matching bases. This CDR3 is 20 amino acids long. V lost 4 bases to trimming and J lost 6 bases, with 32 bases between them. Germline CDR1 and CDR2: SGHKS and YYEKEE (reference sequence). CDR3 in amino acids: CASSGGRWGLGPRLGNEQFF. The CDR3 bases are TGTGCCAGCAGCGGGGGACGGTGGGGGCTTGGGCCCAGGCTAGGCAATGAGCAGTTCTTC.

The CDR3 protein is CASSYSGTGGEQYF. In DNA form, the CDR3 reads TGTGCCAGCAGTTACTCGGGGACAGGGGGCGAGCAGTACTTC. The V call is TRBV6-5, the J call TRBJ2-7; 11 positions match TRBD1. The germline V gene encodes CDR1 MNHEY and CDR2 SVGAGI. There are 14 residues in the CDR3. The V segment lost 0 bases and the J segment 6 bases; nucleotides outside the gene matches: 1.

This clone was counted between two and nine times. The chain couples TRBV5-1 to TRBJ1-6; TRBD1 agrees at 8 bases. CDR3 length: 16 residues. Germline V lookup: CDR1 SGHRS, CDR2 YFSETQ. The J segment lost 5 bases and the V segment lost 4 bases, leaving 8 bases of the junction unmatched. The CDR3 spells CASSQNLGQDNSPLHF. Written as DNA, the CDR3 is TGCGCCAGCAGCCAAAACCTGGGACAGGATAATTCACCCCTCCACTTT.

Only a few counts were recorded for this clone. The rearrangement joins TRBV30 to TRBJ2-2; 8 positions match TRBD2. CDR1 is GTSNPN, CDR2 SVGIG, per germline (reference sequence). Germline trimming cut 1 base from V and 6 bases from J; bases unmatched to any gene: 7. The CDR3 is 15 amino acids. Here the CDR3 DNA reads TGTGCCTGGAGTGGGCCGGGAGGGCCGTCCGGGGAGCTGTTTTTT. It codes for CAWSGPGGPSGELFF.

The chain is built from TRBV3-1 (or the pseudogene TRBV3-2) and TRBJ2-7; TRBD1 matches 10 bases. With 0 bases clipped from V and 5 bases from J, the junction kept 4 bases outside the gene matches. CDR1 and CDR2 from the germline V gene are LGHDT and YNNKEL (reference sequence). This CDR3 spans 15 amino acids. In nucleotides, the CDR3 is TGTGCCAGCAGCCAAGAAGGACAGGGGGGAAACGAGCAGTACTTC. Its protein product is CASSQEGQGGNEQYF.

This chain links TRBV7-9 with TRBJ1-1; D unclear. In germline, CDR1 is SEHNR, CDR2 FQNEAQ (reference sequence). There are 16 residues in the CDR3. V shed 4 bases and J shed 0 bases, with 15 bases lying between them. CDR3 DNA: TGTGCCAGCAGCTCCACTAGGACGAGTATGAACACTGAAGCTTTCTTT. It codes for CASSSTRTSMNTEAFF.

Notes on this clone: An end of the junction does not agree with germline; a read error may underlie this. This sequence joins TRBV6-6 and TRBJ2-1; 8 nucleotides agree with TRBD2. The CDR3 is made up of 15 amino acids. Germline assignment: CDR1 MNHNY and CDR2 SVGAGI (reference sequence). The CDR3 nucleotides read TGTGCCAGCAGTCGCGGGGGGTCCTCCTACGATGAGCAGTTCTTC. Translation gives CASSRGGSSYDEQFF.

The chain links TRBV30 to TRBJ2-2; 9 bases map to TRBD2. The V gene end was trimmed by 3 bases and the J gene end by 7 bases; junction bases not matched to a gene: 9. The germline V gene has CDR1 GTSNPN and CDR2 SVGIG (reference sequence). The length of the CDR3 is 15 residues. The chain's CDR3 is CAWRGRGRVGGELFF. CDR3 coding DNA: TGTGCCTGGAGAGGGCGCGGGAGGGTCGGCGGGGAGCTGTTTTTT.

The chain joins TRBV19 to TRBJ1-6; TRBD1 agrees at 7 bases. The CDR3 totals 17 residues. The V gene's germline CDR1 is LNHDA and CDR2 SQIVND (reference sequence). V trimming: 5 bases; J trimming: 0 bases; junction bases outside the gene matches: 7. The CDR3 region has the DNA TGTGCCAGTAGTCCACGGACAGGACTCTCCTATAATTCACCCCTCCACTTT. Its translation: CASSPRTGLSYNSPLHF.

This chain joins TRBV15 and TRBJ1-5; TRBD1 is a possible D gene (5 bases). V was shortened by 4 bases and J by 5 bases, with 12 bases between the two germline ends. The CDR3 is 14 amino acids. Germline V lookup: CDR1 LNHNV, CDR2 YYDKDF (reference sequence). CDR3 sequence: CATSITGPHQPQHF. CDR3 in DNA: TGTGCCACCAGCATTACAGGTCCCCATCAGCCCCAGCATTTT.

The rearrangement uses TRBV6-4 and TRBJ1-5; D not certain. The CDR3 consists of 13 residues. V was pared by 3 bases and J by 2 bases, with 5 bases between. CDR1 is MRHNA and CDR2 is SNTAGT in the germline V gene. The CDR3 reads CASSEEGNQPQHF. The CDR3 DNA reads as TGTGCCAGCAGTGAGGAGGGCAATCAGCCCCAGCATTTT.

The chain carries TRBV10-3 and TRBJ2-3; 12 bases fit TRBD2. The V gene end was trimmed by 8 bases and the J gene end by 2 bases; junction bases not matched to a gene: 5. Germline-derived CDR1 and CDR2 are ENHRY and SYGVKD. This CDR3 is built from 15 residues. The CDR3 sequence is CAISTSGGPTDTQYF. The CDR3 coding sequence is TGTGCCATCTCGACTAGCGGGGGCCCCACAGATACGCAGTATTTT.

The rearrangement uses TRBV7-6 and TRBJ1-1, with TRBD1 matching over 7 bases. Germline V gene data show CDR1 as SGHVS and CDR2 as FNYEAQ. The J segment lost 3 bases and the V segment lost 5 bases, leaving 6 bases of the junction unmatched. This CDR3 is 14 amino acids long. The CDR3 DNA reads as TGTGCCAGCAGCCGACAGGGTAGGGACACTGAAGCTTTCTTT. Amino acid sequence: CASSRQGRDTEAFF.

This rearrangement joins TRBV10-1 to TRBJ2-7; D call uncertain. This CDR3 has 14 residues. Trimming removed 0 bases from V and 0 bases from J, with 6 bases in between. Germline CDR1 WNHNN, CDR2 SYGVQD (reference sequence). The CDR3 region is CASSESANSYEQYF. CDR3 in DNA: TGCGCCAGCAGTGAGTCGGCCAACTCCTACGAGCAGTACTTC.

This sequence joins TRBV28 and TRBJ1-4, with TRBD1 identical over 8 bases. V lost 4 bases to trimming and J lost 13 bases; unmatched junction nucleotides: 5. CDR3 length: 12 amino acids. Per the germline V gene, CDR1 is MDHEN and CDR2 is SYDVKM. The CDR3 region has the DNA TGTGCCAGCAGTTCCCAGGGGGCACGACTGTTTTTT. Translation: CASSSQGARLFF.

This clone was seen a single time. The J gene is TRBJ2-2, the V gene TRBV7-9; 11 bases fit TRBD2. Germline CDR1 SEHNR, CDR2 FQNEAQ (reference sequence). The CDR3 is 16 amino acids. J gave up 8 bases and V 5 bases, and 10 bases lay outside the gene matches. The CDR3: CASSARSGRAKGELFF. The DNA of the CDR3 is TGTGCCAGCAGCGCCCGTAGCGGGAGGGCCAAAGGGGAGCTGTTTTTT.